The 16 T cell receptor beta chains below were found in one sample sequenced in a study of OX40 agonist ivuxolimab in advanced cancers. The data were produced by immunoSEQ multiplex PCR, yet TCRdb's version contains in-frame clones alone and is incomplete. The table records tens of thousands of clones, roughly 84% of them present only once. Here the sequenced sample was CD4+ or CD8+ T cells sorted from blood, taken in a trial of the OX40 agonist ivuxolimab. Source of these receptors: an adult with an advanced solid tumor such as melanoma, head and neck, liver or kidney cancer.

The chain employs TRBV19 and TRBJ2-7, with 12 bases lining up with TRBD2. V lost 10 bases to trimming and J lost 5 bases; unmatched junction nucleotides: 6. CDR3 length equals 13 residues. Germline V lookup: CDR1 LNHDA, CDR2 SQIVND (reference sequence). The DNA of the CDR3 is TGTGCCACCAGACTAGCGGGGGCCCACGAGCAGTACTTC. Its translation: CATRLAGAHEQYF.

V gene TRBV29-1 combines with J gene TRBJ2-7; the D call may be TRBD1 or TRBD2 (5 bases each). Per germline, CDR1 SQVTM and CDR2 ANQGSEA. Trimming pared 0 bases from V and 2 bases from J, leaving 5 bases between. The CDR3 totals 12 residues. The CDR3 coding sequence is TGCAGCGTTGAAGAGGGGGCCTACGAGCAGTACTTC. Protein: CSVEEGAYEQYF.

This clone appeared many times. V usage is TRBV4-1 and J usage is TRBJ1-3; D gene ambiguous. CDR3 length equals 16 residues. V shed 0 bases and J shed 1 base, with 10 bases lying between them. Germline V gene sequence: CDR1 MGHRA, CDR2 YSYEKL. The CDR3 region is CASSQDSWKSGNTIYF. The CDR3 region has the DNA TGCGCCAGCAGCCAAGATTCTTGGAAGTCTGGAAACACCATATATTTT.

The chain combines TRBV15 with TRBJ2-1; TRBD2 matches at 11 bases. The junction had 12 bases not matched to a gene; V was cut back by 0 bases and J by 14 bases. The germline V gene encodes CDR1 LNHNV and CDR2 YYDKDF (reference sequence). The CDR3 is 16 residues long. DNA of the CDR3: TGTGCCACCAGCAGAGATGGGGCAGGGATACTAGCGGGGGAGTTCTTC. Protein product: CATSRDGAGILAGEFF.

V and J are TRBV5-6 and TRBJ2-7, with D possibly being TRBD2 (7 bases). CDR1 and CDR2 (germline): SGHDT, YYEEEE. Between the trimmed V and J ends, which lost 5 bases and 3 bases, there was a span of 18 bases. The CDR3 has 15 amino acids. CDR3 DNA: TGTGCCAGCAGTTACCTAGGGGGGGCGAACTACGAGCAGTACTTC. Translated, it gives CASSYLGGANYEQYF.

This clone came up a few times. In DNA, the CDR3 is TGTGCCACCAGCCCATCGGGAGGTTCGTACGAGCAGTACTTC. This gives the protein CATSPSGGSYEQYF. The rearrangement joins TRBV15 to TRBJ2-7, with TRBD2 identical over 7 bases. Trimming at V came to 5 bases and at J to 4 bases, leaving 8 bases not matched to a gene. The germline gives CDR1 LNHNV, CDR2 YYDKDF (reference sequence). The CDR3 has 14 amino acids.

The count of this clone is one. CDR3 residues: CARDPYEQYF. CDR3 bases: TGTGCCAGAGACCCCTACGAGCAGTACTTC. This chain uses TRBV27 with TRBJ2-7; D not certain. Germline V gives CDR1 MNHEY, CDR2 SMNVEV (reference sequence). The CDR3 contains 10 residues. The V and J ends lost 9 bases and 2 bases respectively, with 5 bases between them.

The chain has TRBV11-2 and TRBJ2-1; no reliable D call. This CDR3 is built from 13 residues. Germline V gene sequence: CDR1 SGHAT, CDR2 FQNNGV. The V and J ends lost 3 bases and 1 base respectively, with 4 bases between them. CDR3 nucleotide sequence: TGTGCCAGCAGCTTGAGGTCCTACAATGAGCAGTTCTTC. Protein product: CASSLRSYNEQFF.

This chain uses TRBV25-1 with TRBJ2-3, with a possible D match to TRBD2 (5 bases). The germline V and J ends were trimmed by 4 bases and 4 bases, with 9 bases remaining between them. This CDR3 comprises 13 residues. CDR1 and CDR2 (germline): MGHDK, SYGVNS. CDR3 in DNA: TGTGCCAGCAGTGCCGGGATTGCAGATACGCAGTATTTT. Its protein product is CASSAGIADTQYF.

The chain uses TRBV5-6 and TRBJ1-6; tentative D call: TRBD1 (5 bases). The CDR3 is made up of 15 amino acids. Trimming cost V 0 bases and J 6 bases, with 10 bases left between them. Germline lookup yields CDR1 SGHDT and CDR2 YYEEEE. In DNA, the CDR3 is TGTGCCAGCAGCTTGGCTAGCAGGGCTAATTCACCCCTCCACTTT. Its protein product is CASSLASRANSPLHF. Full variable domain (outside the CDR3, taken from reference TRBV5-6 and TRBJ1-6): DAGVTQSPTHLIKTRGQQVTLRCSPKSGHDTVSWYQQALGQGPQFIFQYYEEEERQRGNFPDRFSGHQFPNYSSELNVNALLLGDSALYLCASSLASRANSPLHFGNGTRLTVT.

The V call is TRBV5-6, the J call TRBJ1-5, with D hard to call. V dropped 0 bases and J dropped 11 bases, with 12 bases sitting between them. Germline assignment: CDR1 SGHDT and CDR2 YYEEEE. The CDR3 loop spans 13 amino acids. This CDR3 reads CASSLGNRRSQHF. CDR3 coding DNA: TGTGCCAGCAGCTTGGGTAACCGCCGGTCCCAGCATTTT.

CDR3 sequence: CASGQGGMYYGYTF. The CDR3 DNA reads TGCGCCAGCGGACAGGGGGGGATGTACTATGGCTACACCTTC. V gene TRBV5-1 combines with J gene TRBJ1-2; 10 nucleotides match TRBD1. Germline loops: CDR1 SGHRS, CDR2 YFSETQ. Trimming at V came to 7 bases and at J to 3 bases, leaving 6 bases not matched to a gene. The CDR3 extends over 14 amino acids.

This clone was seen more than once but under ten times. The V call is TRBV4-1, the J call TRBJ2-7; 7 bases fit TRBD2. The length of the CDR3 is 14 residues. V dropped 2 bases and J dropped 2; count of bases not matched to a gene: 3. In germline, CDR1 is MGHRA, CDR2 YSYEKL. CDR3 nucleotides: TGCGCCAGCAGCCAATGGGGGGGTCCCTACGAGCAGTACTTC. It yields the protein CASSQWGGPYEQYF.

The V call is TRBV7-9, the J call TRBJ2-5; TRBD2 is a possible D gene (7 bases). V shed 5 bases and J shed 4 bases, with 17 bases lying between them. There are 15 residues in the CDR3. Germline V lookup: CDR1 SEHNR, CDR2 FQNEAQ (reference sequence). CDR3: CASSPGPGGRETQYF. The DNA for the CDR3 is TGTGCCAGCAGCCCCGGGCCGGGGGGCAGAGAGACCCAGTACTTC.

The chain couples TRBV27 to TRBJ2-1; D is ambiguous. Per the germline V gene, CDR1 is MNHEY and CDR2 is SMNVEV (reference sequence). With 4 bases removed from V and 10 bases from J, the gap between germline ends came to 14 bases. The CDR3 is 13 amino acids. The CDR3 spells CASSSLGYGEQFF. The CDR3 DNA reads TGTGCCAGCAGTTCCCTGGGTTATGGAGAGCAGTTCTTC.

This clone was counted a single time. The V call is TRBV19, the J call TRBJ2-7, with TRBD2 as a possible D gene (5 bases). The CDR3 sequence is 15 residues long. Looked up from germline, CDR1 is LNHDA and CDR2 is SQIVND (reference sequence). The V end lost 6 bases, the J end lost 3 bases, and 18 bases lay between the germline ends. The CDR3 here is CASSPIEGLNYEQYF. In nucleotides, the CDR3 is TGTGCCAGTAGCCCCATCGAGGGTCTCAACTACGAGCAGTACTTC.